This entry lists 29 T cell receptor beta chains sequenced from one sample in a study of a mutant IDH1 vaccine in newly diagnosed glioma. TCRdb's copy holds only in-frame clones and misses some; the assay was immunoSEQ multiplex PCR. The repertoire consists of 40,000 to 45,000 clones, with 80% to 85% occurring once and the leading ten covering approximately 4.7%. No antigen has been assigned to these receptors. Regarding time point: week 35, safety follow-up. Doses comprised 300 ug of mutant IDH1 20-mer peptide each, plus topical imiquimod. Material: PBMCs, obtained from a glioma patient whose treatment included an IDH1 peptide vaccine. The receptors were gathered from a woman aged 40 to 49 with glioma. Some clones in this sample may be carry-over from other donors' samples.

This rearrangement joins TRBV5-1 to TRBJ1-3; D remains unclear. Per germline, CDR1 SGHRS and CDR2 YFSETQ. The CDR3 totals 14 residues. V shed 6 bases and J shed 1 base, with 11 bases lying between them. For the CDR3, the DNA is TGCGCCAGCACATCGCCGGGATCTGGAAACACCATATATTTT. Amino acids: CASTSPGSGNTIYF.

J is TRBJ1-2 and V is TRBV5-4, with 9 nucleotides matching TRBD1. The CDR3 is 13 amino acids. Per germline, CDR1 SGHNT and CDR2 YYREEE (reference sequence). V shed 4 bases, J shed 8 bases, and the junction held 6 bases outside the gene matches. CDR3 region: CASSQRDREGYTF. CDR3 in DNA: TGTGCCAGCAGCCAAAGGGACAGGGAGGGCTACACCTTC.

The rearrangement links TRBV12-5 to TRBJ2-3, with a possible D match to TRBD2 (6 bases). Germline CDR1 is LGHNT and CDR2 is FRNRAP. This CDR3 region has 15 residues. V gave up 6 bases and J gave up 2 bases, with 15 bases separating them. The CDR3 loop is CASGEGIGATDTQYF. In DNA, the CDR3 is TGTGCTAGTGGGGAGGGAATTGGGGCCACAGATACGCAGTATTTT.

The chain is built from TRBV2 and TRBJ1-1; D remains unclear. The CDR3 is made up of 12 amino acids. Germline V lookup: CDR1 SNHLY, CDR2 FYNNEI. The V end was cut by 3 bases, the J end by 5 bases, with 7 bases between. The CDR3 nucleotides read TGTGCCAGCAGTGAGTGGGCAACTGAAGCTTTCTTT. It codes for CASSEWATEAFF.

This clone has only one observation. This chain uses TRBV19 with TRBJ2-7; 7 positions agree with TRBD2. J was trimmed by 2 bases and V by 8 bases; bases with no gene match: 6. This CDR3 spans 13 amino acids. The germline CDR1 and CDR2 sequences are LNHDA and SQIVND (reference sequence). DNA of the CDR3: TGTGCCAGTGGGACGGGGGGAACCTACGAGCAGTACTTC. This sequence encodes CASGTGGTYEQYF.

The chain carries TRBV19 and TRBJ1-1; tentative D call: TRBD1 (5 bases). Germline V gene sequence: CDR1 LNHDA, CDR2 SQIVND (reference sequence). Deletions cut 5 bases from V and 5 bases from J, with 15 bases between. The CDR3 sequence is 14 residues long. In DNA, the CDR3 is TGTGCCAGTAGTCTAGGGGTCGGGGAGACTGAAGCTTTCTTT. Protein sequence: CASSLGVGETEAFF.

The chain is built from TRBV28 and TRBJ1-1; the D gene is possibly TRBD1 (6 bases). The CDR3 covers 13 residues. CDR1 is MDHEN, CDR2 SYDVKM, per germline. V was pared by 8 bases and J by 3 bases, with 13 bases between. The DNA for the CDR3 is TGTGCCAGCGGTAGGACAGCCCACACTGAAGCTTTCTTT. Translation gives CASGRTAHTEAFF.

The rearrangement joins TRBV11-2 to TRBJ2-2, with no clear D. Germline V lookup: CDR1 SGHAT, CDR2 FQNNGV. Trimming pared 5 bases from V and 7 bases from J, leaving 14 bases between. The CDR3 length is 14 residues. CDR3 sequence reads: CASSLRPSLGELFF. CDR3 bases: TGTGCCAGCAGCCTCCGGCCATCGCTCGGGGAGCTGTTTTTT.

The V gene is TRBV7-2, the J gene TRBJ2-5; D ambiguous. The germline gives CDR1 SGHTA, CDR2 FQGNSA. Trimming cost V 2 bases and J 6 bases, with 10 bases left between them. The CDR3 has 13 amino acids. The CDR3 nucleotides read TGTGCCAGCAGCTTACACTCGGCGAAGACCCAGTACTTC. Translated: CASSLHSAKTQYF.

The CDR3 loop reads CAAWGPSGYTF. The CDR3 nucleotides are TGTGCCGCCTGGGGGCCGTCTGGCTACACCTTC. This chain connects TRBV4-2 to TRBJ1-2; the D gene is possibly TRBD1 (6 bases). The V end was cut by 11 bases, the J end by 7 bases, with 14 bases between. From germline, CDR1 is LGHNA and CDR2 YNFKEQ. The CDR3 totals 11 residues.

V gene TRBV28 combines with J gene TRBJ1-2, with TRBD1 as a possible D gene (5 bases). The CDR3 sequence is 12 residues long. V lost 8 bases and J lost 4, with 11 bases in between. The germline gives CDR1 MDHEN, CDR2 SYDVKM. The CDR3 here is CASQTGVYGYTF. The CDR3 DNA reads TGTGCCAGCCAAACAGGAGTCTATGGCTACACCTTC.

V is TRBV5-4 and J is TRBJ2-2; maybe TRBD1 (6 bases). V shed 0 bases and J shed 3 bases, with 15 bases lying between them. CDR1 is SGHNT, CDR2 YYREEE, per germline (reference sequence). This CDR3 comprises 17 residues. CDR3 sequence reads: CASSLAQGSHYTGELFF. The CDR3 DNA follows: TGTGCCAGCAGCTTGGCTCAGGGGAGTCATTACACCGGGGAGCTGTTTTTT.

J is TRBJ2-7 and V is TRBV10-3; 7 positions agree with TRBD1. V was clipped by 1 base and J by 5 bases; unmatched bases: 8. The CDR3 length is 15 residues. In germline, CDR1 is ENHRY, CDR2 SYGVKD. The CDR3 DNA follows: TGTGCCATCAGTGAGTTAAACAGGGGCAAGGACGAGCAGTACTTC. Its translation: CAISELNRGKDEQYF.

This sequence joins TRBV6-1 and TRBJ2-7; 7 bases agree with TRBD1. The CDR3 consists of 14 residues. Per germline, CDR1 MNHNS and CDR2 SASEGT. With 6 bases clipped from V and 2 bases from J, the junction kept 7 bases outside the gene matches. The CDR3 coding sequence is TGTGCCAGCAGCTATGACAGGGCGGCCTACGAGCAGTACTTC. This translates into CASSYDRAAYEQYF.

This clone was seen a single time. V gene TRBV9 combines with J gene TRBJ1-1; TRBD1 matches at 7 bases. V trimming: 0 bases; J trimming: 3 bases; junction bases outside the gene matches: 5. Germline CDR1 is SGDLS and CDR2 is YYNGEE. There are 15 residues in the CDR3. The CDR3 DNA sequence: TGTGCCAGCAGCGTAGCGACAGGGCCGGACACTGAAGCTTTCTTT. Translated: CASSVATGPDTEAFF.

The rearrangement uses TRBV4-2 and TRBJ1-2, with TRBD1 matching 7 bases. Germline loops: CDR1 LGHNA, CDR2 YNFKEQ. V gave up 4 bases and J gave up 2 bases; unmatched junction bases: 7. This CDR3 region has 15 residues. The DNA of the CDR3 is TGTGCCAGCAGCCCCCTGACAGGGTCCAACTATGGCTACACCTTC. It yields the protein CASSPLTGSNYGYTF.

V gene TRBV5-4 combines with J gene TRBJ1-6, with D possibly being TRBD1 (5 bases). Germline values: CDR1 SGHNT, CDR2 YYREEE (reference sequence). V was cut by 2 bases and J by 6 bases, with 15 bases left in between. This CDR3 has 16 amino acids. CDR3 residues: CASSLGAGGPNSPLHF. CDR3 nucleotide sequence: TGTGCCAGCAGCTTAGGGGCCGGGGGTCCTAATTCACCCCTCCACTTT.

This chain connects TRBV7-8 to TRBJ1-1; tentatively, D is TRBD1 (5 bases). The CDR3 sequence is 12 residues long. Trimming cost V 3 bases and J 6 bases, with 8 bases left between them. The germline V gene encodes CDR1 SGHVS and CDR2 FQNEAQ. CDR3 protein: CASSLEGSEAFF. Here the CDR3 DNA reads TGTGCCAGCAGCTTGGAGGGGTCTGAAGCTTTCTTT.

The rearrangement links TRBV9 to TRBJ1-1; D might be TRBD1 (5 bases). Germline-derived CDR1 and CDR2 are SGDLS and YYNGEE. Between the trimmed V and J ends, which lost 4 bases and 5 bases, there was a span of 6 bases. The CDR3 is 11 residues long. For the CDR3, the DNA is TGTGCCAGCAGCCCAGGGACTGAAGCTTTCTTT. Translated: CASSPGTEAFF.

The gene calls are TRBV15 and TRBJ1-6, with D maybe TRBD1 (5 bases). The germline CDR1 and CDR2 sequences are LNHNV and YYDKDF (reference sequence). This CDR3 is built from 12 residues. Trimming left V 7 bases short and J 7 bases short, with 8 bases between. The CDR3 DNA sequence: TGTGCCACCAAACAGGAAAATTCACCCCTCCACTTT. Translation: CATKQENSPLHF.

This chain uses TRBV5-1 with TRBJ2-2, with D possibly matching TRBD1 (5 bases). This CDR3 spans 14 amino acids. Between the trimmed V and J ends, which lost 2 bases and 1 base, there was a span of 6 bases. The germline V gene has CDR1 SGHRS and CDR2 YFSETQ. This chain's CDR3 is CASSLTGNTGELFF. CDR3 DNA sequence: TGCGCCAGCAGCTTAACAGGGAACACCGGGGAGCTGTTTTTT.

This chain joins TRBV4-1 and TRBJ2-5; TRBD2 matches 7 bases. Germline-derived CDR1 and CDR2 are MGHRA and YSYEKL. The V gene end was trimmed by 4 bases and the J gene end by 2 bases; junction bases not matched to a gene: 10. CDR3 length equals 16 residues. The CDR3 nucleotides are TGCGCCAGCAGCCCCCCGGGACTACCAAGACAAGAGACCCAGTACTTC. Its translation: CASSPPGLPRQETQYF.

V gene TRBV7-2 combines with J gene TRBJ2-7; 12 bases are a match to TRBD2. Germline values: CDR1 SGHTA, CDR2 FQGNSA. V gave up 10 bases and J gave up 2 bases; unmatched junction bases: 6. This CDR3 contains 14 residues. For the CDR3, the DNA is TGTGCCACGAACCTAGCGGGAGGGGCCTACGAGCAGTACTTC. Encoded protein: CATNLAGGAYEQYF.

The V call is TRBV7-2, the J call TRBJ2-1; D is undetermined. Trimming removed 7 bases from V and 8 bases from J, with 18 bases in between. There are 14 residues in the CDR3. Germline assignment: CDR1 SGHTA and CDR2 FQGNSA. The CDR3 here is CASTPIISPHEQFF. The DNA of the CDR3 is TGTGCCAGCACTCCAATTATTTCACCCCATGAGCAGTTCTTC.

The chain has TRBV9 and TRBJ2-1; the D is unclear. Germline-derived CDR1 and CDR2 are SGDLS and YYNGEE. This CDR3 has 15 residues. Between the trimmed V and J ends, which lost 1 base and 0 bases, there was a span of 8 bases. The CDR3 DNA reads as TGTGCCAGCAGCGTATCAGACACCTCCTACAATGAGCAGTTCTTC. It encodes CASSVSDTSYNEQFF.

The rearrangement uses TRBV6-5 and TRBJ1-1; D gene ambiguous. CDR3 length equals 13 residues. The germline V and J ends were trimmed by 7 bases and 9 bases, with 18 bases remaining between them. Germline CDR1 MNHEY, CDR2 SVGAGI. CDR3 protein: CASNPRRDGKAFF. The CDR3 DNA reads TGTGCCAGCAATCCTAGAAGGGATGGAAAAGCTTTCTTT.

This clone has a single count. The chain has TRBV29-1 and TRBJ2-2; 10 positions match TRBD1. In germline, CDR1 is SQVTM, CDR2 ANQGSEA. The CDR3 sequence is 15 residues long. With V trimmed by 5 bases and J by 3 bases, 6 bases remained unmatched. The CDR3 bases are TGCAGCGTTCGGGCTGGACAGGGGGACACCGGGGAGCTGTTTTTT. It yields the protein CSVRAGQGDTGELFF.

This chain connects TRBV5-6 to TRBJ2-7; D ambiguous. CDR1 and CDR2 (germline): SGHDT, YYEEEE. Trimming stripped 3 bases from V and 0 bases from J, with 16 bases between. The CDR3 totals 16 residues. The CDR3: CASSSGPPGSSYEQYF. The CDR3 DNA follows: TGTGCCAGCAGCTCGGGTCCCCCAGGTAGCTCCTACGAGCAGTACTTC.

The chain uses TRBV4-1 and TRBJ1-6; TRBD1 matches 8 bases. This CDR3 has 18 residues. Germline CDR1 MGHRA, CDR2 YSYEKL. V trimming: 4 bases; J trimming: 2 bases; junction bases outside the gene matches: 10. CDR3 bases: TGCGCCAGCAGCCGGCAGACAGGGGCCAGGACCTATAATTCACCCCTCCACTTT. It translates to CASSRQTGARTYNSPLHF.